The TCR beta chain under discussion was sequenced for a study of blood T cell repertoires in COVID-19. Assay: immunoSEQ multiplex PCR; the TCRdb copy retains only in-frame clones and omits some. The data show roughly 180,000 clones, roughly 80% seen once. The CDR3 has 14 amino acids. In germline, CDR1 is MGHDK, CDR2 SYGVNS. Losses at the gene ends were 5 bases for V and 6 bases for J; bases not matched to a gene: 4. Sequenced: peripheral blood. The clonotype originates from a man in his 60s with active or convalescent COVID-19. The chain recombines TRBV25-1 with TRBJ1-4; 9 nucleotides agree with TRBD1. The CDR3 region has the DNA TGTGCCAGCAGTCCCGGGACAGGGTATGAAAAACTGTTTTTT. Its translation is CASSPGTGYEKLFF.